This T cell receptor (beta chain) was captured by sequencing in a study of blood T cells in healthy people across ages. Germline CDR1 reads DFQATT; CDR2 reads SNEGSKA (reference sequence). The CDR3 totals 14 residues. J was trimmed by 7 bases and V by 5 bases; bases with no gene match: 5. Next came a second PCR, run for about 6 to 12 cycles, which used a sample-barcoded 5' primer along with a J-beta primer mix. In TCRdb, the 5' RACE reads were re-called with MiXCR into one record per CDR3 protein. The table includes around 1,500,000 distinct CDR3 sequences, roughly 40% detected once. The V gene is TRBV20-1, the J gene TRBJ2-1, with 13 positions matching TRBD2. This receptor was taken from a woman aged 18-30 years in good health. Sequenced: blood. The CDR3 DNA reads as TGCAGTGCTTCGACTAGCGGGGGGAGGAATGAGCAGTTCTTC. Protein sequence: CSASTSGGRNEQFF.